The rows below give T cell receptor beta chains drawn from one sample of a study of blood T cell repertoires in COVID-19. Sequenced by immunoSEQ multiplex PCR; TCRdb stores in-frame clones only, minus some. The sample has 100,000 or so clones; 85% to 95% are singletons. The sequenced material came from peripheral blood. Receptors were obtained from a man between 45 and 60 years old with active COVID-19. Each CDR3 is given with its conserved first and last residue. Fields, in order: V gene, clone size, D gene, J gene, CDR3 protein, CDR3 DNA. A D gene is named only where the DNA matches it firmly. Clone size is not always given. Where it is, it says once, few, many or a class for expanded clones.

>TRBV2|-|TRBD1|TRBJ2-7
CASSEQGAYEQYF
TGTGCCAGCAGTGAACAGGGGGCTTACGAGCAGTACTTC
>TRBV9|-|TRBD2|TRBJ2-1
CASSSGIAGGQNEQFF
TGTGCCAGCAGCTCAGGGATAGCGGGAGGTCAAAATGAGCAGTTCTTC
>TRBV24-1|-|-|TRBJ2-1
CATSVLAVGEQFF
TGTGCCACCAGTGTTCTAGCCGTAGGTGAGCAGTTCTTC
>TRBV11-2|-|-|TRBJ2-2
CASSLRGANTGELFF
TGTGCCAGCAGCCTCCGGGGAGCGAACACCGGGGAGCTGTTTTTT
>TRBV5-4|-|-|TRBJ2-7
CASRPNSGKSYEQYF
TGTGCCAGCAGACCGAATAGCGGAAAATCCTACGAGCAGTACTTC
>TRBV11-1|-|-|TRBJ1-4
CASSPGQHNEKLFF
TGTGCCAGCAGCCCGGGACAACATAATGAAAAACTGTTTTTT
>TRBV6-4|few|TRBD2|TRBJ2-3
CASSDSGRATDTQYF
TGTGCCAGCAGTGACAGCGGGAGGGCCACAGATACGCAGTATTTT
>TRBV28|-|-|TRBJ1-2
CASSLAGQGSGYTF
TGTGCCAGCAGTTTAGCTGGGCAGGGCTCCGGCTACACCTTC
>TRBV7-2|-|TRBD2|TRBJ2-1
CASSFSLAGREQFF
TGTGCCAGCAGCTTCTCACTAGCGGGACGAGAGCAGTTCTTC
>TRBV7-8|-|-|TRBJ1-5
CASSQTGGRNSNQPQHF
TGTGCCAGCAGCCAAACGGGGGGACGCAATAGCAATCAGCCCCAGCATTTT